This passage covers 23 T cell receptor beta chains from one sample sequenced in a study of beta chain features in type 1 diabetes. The isolated RNA, all of it, was reverse transcribed, so expressed TCRB transcripts were what got sequenced. Some clones are missing from TCRdb's copy, which holds only in-frame ones; the method was immunoSEQ multiplex PCR. This table has approximately 44,000 clones, 51% appearing once. The sequencing input was Tregs from blood. Every receptor here comes from a woman aged 18-35 years in good health.

The rearrangement joins TRBV6-1 to TRBJ1-2; 9 bases fit TRBD1. This CDR3 is 15 amino acids long. Germline loops: CDR1 MNHNS, CDR2 SASEGT. V dropped 8 bases and J dropped 0; count of bases not matched to a gene: 7. DNA of the CDR3: TGTGCCAGCGACCTTCGACAGGGGGCTAACTATGGCTACACCTTC. Translated: CASDLRQGANYGYTF.

The V gene is TRBV18, the J gene TRBJ2-7; 11 bases are shared with TRBD1. The length of the CDR3 is 15 residues. Trimming removed 2 bases from V and 3 bases from J; junction bases left unmatched: 3. Germline assignment: CDR1 KGHSH and CDR2 LQKENI. This CDR3 is CASSPGTGGHYEQYF. CDR3 DNA: TGTGCCAGCTCACCAGGGACAGGGGGTCACTACGAGCAGTACTTC. Complete variable domain (other parts from reference TRBV18 and TRBJ2-7): NAGVMQNPRHLVRRRGQEARLRCSPMKGHSHVYWYRQLPEEGLKFMVYLQKENIIDESGMPKERFSAEFPKEGPSILRIQQVVRGDSAAYFCASSPGTGGHYEQYFGPGTRLTVT.

The chain carries TRBV6-5 and TRBJ2-7; 8 bases fit TRBD2. The V gene's germline CDR1 is MNHEY and CDR2 SVGAGI. CDR3 length equals 13 residues. V lost 6 bases to trimming and J lost 6 bases; unmatched junction nucleotides: 7. CDR3 in amino acids: CASRLAERSEQYF. The CDR3 DNA is TGTGCCAGCAGACTAGCGGAAAGGAGCGAGCAGTACTTC.

This chain uses TRBV10-2 with TRBJ2-7, with TRBD1 identical over 10 bases. The CDR3 runs 15 residues. Germline V gene sequence: CDR1 WSHSY, CDR2 SAAADI. J lost 1 base, V lost 4 bases, and 4 bases had no gene match. The CDR3 DNA sequence: TGCGCCAGCAGTGGCCGGGACAGGGGTTCCTACGAGCAGTACTTC. This gives the protein CASSGRDRGSYEQYF.

The chain joins TRBV7-9 to TRBJ2-7; D unresolved. The germline CDR1 and CDR2 sequences are SEHNR and FQNEAQ (reference sequence). Trimming removed 4 bases at V and 8 bases at J, with 12 bases between. The CDR3 covers 12 residues. The CDR3 reads CASSSPNYQQYF. CDR3 coding DNA: TGTGCCAGCAGCTCTCCAAACTATCAGCAGTACTTC.

This clone turned up a few times. This chain uses TRBV9 with TRBJ1-2; D uncertain. Trimming cost V 0 bases and J 8 bases, with 17 bases left between them. Germline V CDR1 and CDR2: SGDLS, YYNGEE. The CDR3 loop spans 15 amino acids. CDR3 in amino acids: CASSVEPVFSGGYTF. DNA of the CDR3: TGTGCCAGCAGCGTAGAGCCAGTATTCTCGGGGGGCTACACCTTC.

This clone was detected a few times. The chain carries TRBV7-9 and TRBJ1-5; D unclear. Germline lookup yields CDR1 SEHNR and CDR2 FQNEAQ (reference sequence). Trimming removed 4 bases from V and 2 bases from J, with 12 bases in between. The CDR3 is 15 amino acids. The DNA of the CDR3 is TGTGCCAGCAGCTCCACATATACAGGCAATCAGCCCCAGCATTTT. It specifies CASSSTYTGNQPQHF.

The chain combines TRBV6-5 with TRBJ2-7; no definite D call. Trimming cost V 0 bases and J 9 bases, with 6 bases left between them. This CDR3 has 11 amino acids. The germline CDR1 and CDR2 sequences are MNHEY and SVGAGI. The CDR3 bases are TGTGCCAGCAGTTACTCGAACGGGCAGTACTTC. Protein sequence: CASSYSNGQYF.

The rearrangement joins TRBV5-1 to TRBJ2-7; 8 nucleotides line up with TRBD2. The CDR3 has 18 residues. The junction had 21 bases not matched to a gene; V was cut back by 4 bases and J by 6 bases. The V gene's germline CDR1 is SGHRS and CDR2 YFSETQ. The CDR3 bases are TGCGCCAGCAGCATCCGAAATAGGGGACTAGATGGGGCTGGCGAGCAGTACTTC. Protein product: CASSIRNRGLDGAGEQYF.

CDR3 sequence reads: CASSLESGSLNEQFF. In nucleotides, the CDR3 is TGTGCCAGCAGCTTAGAAAGCGGGAGCCTTAATGAGCAGTTCTTC. V and J are TRBV7-8 and TRBJ2-1, with 8 positions matching TRBD2. The V gene end was trimmed by 1 base and the J gene end by 7 bases; junction bases not matched to a gene: 6. The CDR3 covers 15 residues. Per the germline V gene, CDR1 is SGHVS and CDR2 is FQNEAQ.

CDR3 nucleotide sequence: TGTGCCAGCAGCCCCCGGGGTCGTGTCACCGGGGAGCTGTTTTTT. Translated: CASSPRGRVTGELFF. The chain uses TRBV7-2 and TRBJ2-2; TRBD2 is a possible D gene (5 bases). V dropped 5 bases and J dropped 4 bases, with 14 bases sitting between them. The CDR3 totals 15 residues. Germline CDR1 is SGHTA and CDR2 is FQGNSA.

The chain recombines TRBV7-2 with TRBJ2-2; 7 nucleotides match TRBD2. CDR1 is SGHTA and CDR2 is FQGNSA in the germline V gene. The CDR3 contains 16 residues. V shed 5 bases, J shed 4 bases, and the junction held 10 bases outside the gene matches. Here the CDR3 DNA reads TGTGCCAGCAGCCCCCAGCGGGGCGGGGGCACCGGGGAGCTGTTTTTT. Translation gives CASSPQRGGGTGELFF.

The CDR3 is CASTPPGFLGEQYF. The CDR3 region has the DNA TGTGCCAGCACCCCTCCAGGGTTCTTGGGGGAGCAGTACTTC. The V call is TRBV6-5, the J call TRBJ2-7, with a weak D call TRBD1 (5 bases). Germline lookup yields CDR1 MNHEY and CDR2 SVGAGI. Deletions cut 7 bases from V and 7 bases from J, with 20 bases between. This CDR3 region has 14 residues.

The V gene is TRBV28, the J gene TRBJ2-3, with a tentative D call TRBD2 (6 bases). V dropped 6 bases and J dropped 1 base, with 14 bases sitting between them. The CDR3 is made up of 15 amino acids. Germline lookup yields CDR1 MDHEN and CDR2 SYDVKM. The CDR3 nucleotides read TGTGCCAGCAGACCGGCCGGGGAGGGCACAGATACGCAGTATTTT. Residues: CASRPAGEGTDTQYF.

This clone was seen just once. The chain recombines TRBV2 with TRBJ1-4; tentative D call: TRBD1 (5 bases). Germline CDR1 and CDR2: SNHLY and FYNNEI. Between the trimmed V and J ends, which lost 7 bases and 5 bases, there was a span of 14 bases. The CDR3 consists of 14 residues. CDR3 region: CASKLDSRNEKLFF. CDR3 nucleotides: TGTGCCAGCAAATTAGACAGCCGAAATGAAAAACTGTTTTTT.

This clone was observed a few times. V gene TRBV25-1 combines with J gene TRBJ2-2, with a weak D call TRBD2 (5 bases). V was pared by 4 bases and J by 6 bases, with 18 bases between. CDR3 size: 16 residues. The germline V gene has CDR1 MGHDK and CDR2 SYGVNS. CDR3 DNA: TGTGCCAGCAGTGGGATAGCGTTCCCCGGGGCCGGGGAGCTGTTTTTT. It yields the protein CASSGIAFPGAGELFF.

The chain joins TRBV5-1 to TRBJ1-1; 9 nucleotides match TRBD1. The V and J ends lost 2 bases and 5 bases, in that order; junction bases with no gene match: 4. Per the germline V gene, CDR1 is SGHRS and CDR2 is YFSETQ. The length of the CDR3 is 14 residues. The CDR3 coding sequence is TGCGCCAGCAGCTTACAGGGGGCGCGGACTGAAGCTTTCTTT. Residues: CASSLQGARTEAFF.

On this clone: The sample carries other DNA sequences with the same CDR3. The rearrangement uses TRBV9 and TRBJ2-5, with 7 bases aligning to TRBD2. The CDR3 spans 14 residues. Germline loops: CDR1 SGDLS, CDR2 YYNGEE. V dropped 0 bases and J dropped 5; count of bases not matched to a gene: 4. The CDR3 loop is CASSVGRGGETQYF. The CDR3 bases are TGTGCCAGCAGCGTAGGTCGGGGAGGGGAGACCCAGTACTTC.

CDR3 bases: TGCGCCAGCAGTCATCCGGGGGGAAGAGGGGTAAATGAGCAGTTCTTC. Translation gives CASSHPGGRGVNEQFF. V is TRBV10-2 and J is TRBJ2-1, with 7 bases matching TRBD2. CDR1 is WSHSY and CDR2 is SAAADI in the germline V gene. This CDR3 is 16 amino acids long. J gave up 7 bases and V 5 bases, and 14 bases lay outside the gene matches.

This clone appeared a few times. The chain carries TRBV7-9 and TRBJ1-4, with 8 bases matching TRBD1. The junction had 8 bases not matched to a gene; V was cut back by 8 bases and J by 6 bases. CDR3 length: 14 residues. Germline V gene data show CDR1 as SEHNR and CDR2 as FQNEAQ (reference sequence). CDR3 in DNA: TGTGCCAGCGACGCCGGGACAGGAGATGAAAAACTGTTTTTT. Translated: CASDAGTGDEKLFF.

J is TRBJ1-1 and V is TRBV27, with D possibly being TRBD1 (6 bases). V lost 5 bases and J 6 bases, leaving 16 bases between the germline ends. This CDR3 region has 14 residues. Germline assignment: CDR1 MNHEY and CDR2 SMNVEV (reference sequence). CDR3 DNA sequence: TGTGCCAGCAGTCGACATGGACAGTTGGCTGAAGCTTTCTTT. This codes for CASSRHGQLAEAFF.

This clone was recorded a few times. The chain employs TRBV28 and TRBJ2-7; 7 nucleotides agree with TRBD1. Germline trimming cut 5 bases from V and 1 base from J; bases unmatched to any gene: 8. Germline V CDR1 and CDR2: MDHEN, SYDVKM. CDR3 size: 15 residues. CDR3 nucleotide sequence: TGTGCCAGCAGTACTCCGGGACAGTCGTCCTACGAGCAGTACTTC. Encoded protein: CASSTPGQSSYEQYF.

This clone occurred a few times. The chain uses TRBV9 and TRBJ2-1; a possible D gene is TRBD2 (7 bases). The V gene's germline CDR1 is SGDLS and CDR2 YYNGEE. V was cut by 0 bases and J by 0 bases, with 13 bases left in between. The CDR3 length is 17 residues. The CDR3 DNA reads TGTGCCAGCAGCGTAGGGGAGGGGGGGTACTCCTACAATGAGCAGTTCTTC. Amino acids: CASSVGEGGYSYNEQFF.